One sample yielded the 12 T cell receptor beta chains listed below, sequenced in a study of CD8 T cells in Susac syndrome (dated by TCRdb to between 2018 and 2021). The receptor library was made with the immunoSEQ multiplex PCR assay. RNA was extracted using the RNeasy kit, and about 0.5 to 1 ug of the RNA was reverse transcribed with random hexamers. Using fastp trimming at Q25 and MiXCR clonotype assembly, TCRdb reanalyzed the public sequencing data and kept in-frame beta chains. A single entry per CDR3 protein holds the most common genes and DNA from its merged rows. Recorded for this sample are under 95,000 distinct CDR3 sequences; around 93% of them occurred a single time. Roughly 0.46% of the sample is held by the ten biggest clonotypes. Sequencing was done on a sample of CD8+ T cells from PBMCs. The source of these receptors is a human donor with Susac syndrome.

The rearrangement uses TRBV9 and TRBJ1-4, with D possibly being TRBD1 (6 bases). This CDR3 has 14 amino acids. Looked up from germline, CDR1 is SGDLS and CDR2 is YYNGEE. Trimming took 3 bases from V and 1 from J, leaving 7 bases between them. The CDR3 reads CASSEGGTNEKLFF. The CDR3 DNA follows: TGTGCCAGCAGCGAAGGGGGAACTAATGAAAAACTGTTTTTT.

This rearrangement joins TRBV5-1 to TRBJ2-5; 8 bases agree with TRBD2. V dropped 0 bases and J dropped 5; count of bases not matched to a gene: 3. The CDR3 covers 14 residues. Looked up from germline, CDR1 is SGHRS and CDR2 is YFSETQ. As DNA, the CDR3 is TGCGCCAGCAGCTTGGGACTAGCGTTGGAGACCCAGTACTTC. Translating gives CASSLGLALETQYF.

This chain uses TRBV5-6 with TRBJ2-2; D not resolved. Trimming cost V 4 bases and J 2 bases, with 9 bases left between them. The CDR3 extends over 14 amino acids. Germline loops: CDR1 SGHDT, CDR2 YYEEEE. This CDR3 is CASSGRVNTGELFF. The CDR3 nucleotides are TGTGCCAGCAGCGGAAGGGTTAACACCGGGGAGCTGTTTTTT.

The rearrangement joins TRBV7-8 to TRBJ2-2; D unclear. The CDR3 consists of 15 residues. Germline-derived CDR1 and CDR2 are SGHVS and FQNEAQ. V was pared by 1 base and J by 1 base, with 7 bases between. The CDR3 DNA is TGTGCCAGCAGCTTAGTTGGCGGGAACACCGGGGAGCTGTTTTTT. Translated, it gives CASSLVGGNTGELFF.

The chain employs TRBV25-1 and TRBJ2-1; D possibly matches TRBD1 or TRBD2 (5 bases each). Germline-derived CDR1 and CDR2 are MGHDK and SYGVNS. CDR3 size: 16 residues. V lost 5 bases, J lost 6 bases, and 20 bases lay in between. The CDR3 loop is CASSIEGRVPPNEQFF. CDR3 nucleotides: TGTGCCAGCAGTATAGAGGGACGAGTGCCCCCCAATGAGCAGTTCTTC.

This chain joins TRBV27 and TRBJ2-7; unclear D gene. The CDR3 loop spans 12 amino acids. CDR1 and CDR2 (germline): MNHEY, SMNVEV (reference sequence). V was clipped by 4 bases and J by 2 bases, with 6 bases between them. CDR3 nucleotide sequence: TGTGCCAGCAGTTCCAACACCTACGAGCAGTACTTC. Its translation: CASSSNTYEQYF.

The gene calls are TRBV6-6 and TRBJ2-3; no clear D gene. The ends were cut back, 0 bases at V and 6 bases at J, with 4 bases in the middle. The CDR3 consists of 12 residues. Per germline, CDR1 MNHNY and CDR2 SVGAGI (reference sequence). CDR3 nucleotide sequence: TGTGCCAGCAGTTACTCGTCGGATACGCAGTATTTT. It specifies CASSYSSDTQYF.

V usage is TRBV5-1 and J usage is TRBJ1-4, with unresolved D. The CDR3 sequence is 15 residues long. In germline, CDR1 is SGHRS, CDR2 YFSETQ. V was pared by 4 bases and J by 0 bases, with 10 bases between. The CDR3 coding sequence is TGCGCCAGCAGCACGGCAGAGTCAACTAATGAAAAACTGTTTTTT. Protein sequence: CASSTAESTNEKLFF.

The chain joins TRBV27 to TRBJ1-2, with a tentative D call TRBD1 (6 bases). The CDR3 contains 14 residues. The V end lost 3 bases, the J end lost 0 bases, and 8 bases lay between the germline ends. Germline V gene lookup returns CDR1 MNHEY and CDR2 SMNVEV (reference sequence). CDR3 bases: TGTGCCAGCAGTTTGGACAGTACTAACTATGGCTACACCTTC. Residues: CASSLDSTNYGYTF.

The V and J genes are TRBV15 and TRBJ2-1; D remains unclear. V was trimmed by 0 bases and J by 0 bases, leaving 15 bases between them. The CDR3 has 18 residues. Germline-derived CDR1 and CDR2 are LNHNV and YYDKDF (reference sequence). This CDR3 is CATSRESLVHHSYNEQFF. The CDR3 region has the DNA TGTGCCACCAGCAGAGAATCATTGGTCCATCACTCCTACAATGAGCAGTTCTTC. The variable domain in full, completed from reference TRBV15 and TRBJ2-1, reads DAMVIQNPRYQVTQFGKPVTLSCSQTLNHNVMYWYQQKSSQAPKLLFHYYDKDFNNEADTPDNFQSRRPNTSFCFLDIRSPGLGDTAMYLCATSRESLVHHSYNEQFFGPGTRLTVL.

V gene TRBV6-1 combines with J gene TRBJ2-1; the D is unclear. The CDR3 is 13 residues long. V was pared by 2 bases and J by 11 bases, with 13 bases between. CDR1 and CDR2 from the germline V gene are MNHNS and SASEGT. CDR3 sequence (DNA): TGTGCCAGCAGTGAATCTGGCACCCCGAAGCAGTTCTTC. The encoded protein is CASSESGTPKQFF.

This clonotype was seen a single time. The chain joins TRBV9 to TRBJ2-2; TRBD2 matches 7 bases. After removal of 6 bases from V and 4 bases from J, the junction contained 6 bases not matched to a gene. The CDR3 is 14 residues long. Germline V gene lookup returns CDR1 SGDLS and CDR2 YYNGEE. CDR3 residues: CASTASGPTGELFF. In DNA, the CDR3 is TGTGCCAGCACGGCTAGCGGACCCACCGGGGAGCTGTTTTTT.